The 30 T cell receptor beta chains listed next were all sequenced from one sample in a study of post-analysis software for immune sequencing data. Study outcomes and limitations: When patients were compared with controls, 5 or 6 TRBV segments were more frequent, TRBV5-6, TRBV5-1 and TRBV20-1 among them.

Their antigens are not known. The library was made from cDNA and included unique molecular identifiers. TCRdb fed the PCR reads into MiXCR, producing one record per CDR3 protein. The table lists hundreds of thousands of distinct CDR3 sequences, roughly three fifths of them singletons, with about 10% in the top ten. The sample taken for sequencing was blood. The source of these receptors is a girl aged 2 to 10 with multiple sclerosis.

The DNA for the CDR3 is TGTGCCAGCAGCTTATTGGATCAGCCCCAGCATTTT. This codes for CASSLLDQPQHF. This chain joins TRBV7-2 and TRBJ1-5; D is unresolved. Germline V gene sequence: CDR1 SGHTA, CDR2 FQGNSA. This CDR3 has 12 residues. Deletions cut 2 bases from V and 5 bases from J, with 4 bases between.

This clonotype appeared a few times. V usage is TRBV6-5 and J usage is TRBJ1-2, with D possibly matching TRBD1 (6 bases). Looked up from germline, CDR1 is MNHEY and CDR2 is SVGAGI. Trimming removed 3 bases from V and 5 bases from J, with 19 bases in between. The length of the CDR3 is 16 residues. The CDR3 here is CASSYSDRLGAYGYTF. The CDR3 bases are TGTGCCAGCAGTTATTCCGACAGGCTAGGAGCGTATGGCTACACCTTC.

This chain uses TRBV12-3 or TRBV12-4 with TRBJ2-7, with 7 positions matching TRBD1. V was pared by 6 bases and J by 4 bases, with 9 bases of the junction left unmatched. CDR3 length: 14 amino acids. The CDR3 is CASSPGTDPYEQYF. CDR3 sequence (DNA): TGTGCCAGCAGCCCCGGGACAGACCCTTACGAGCAGTACTTC.

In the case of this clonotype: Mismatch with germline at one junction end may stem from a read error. Here the CDR3 reads CSVGTSGSYNGQFF. The CDR3 DNA follows: TGCAGCGTTGGGACTAGCGGGAGTTATAATGGGCAGTTCTTC. The chain uses TRBV29-1 and TRBJ2-1; 13 bases line up with TRBD2. Germline assignment: CDR1 SQVTM and CDR2 ANQGSEA. The CDR3 has 14 amino acids.

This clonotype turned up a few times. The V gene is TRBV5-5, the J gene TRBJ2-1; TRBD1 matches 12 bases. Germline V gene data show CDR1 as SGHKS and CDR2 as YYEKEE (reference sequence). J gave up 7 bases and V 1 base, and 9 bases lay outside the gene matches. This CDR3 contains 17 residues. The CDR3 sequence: CASSLSPGQGAVNEQFF. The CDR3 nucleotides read TGTGCCAGCAGCTTGTCTCCGGGACAGGGGGCGGTTAATGAGCAGTTCTTC.

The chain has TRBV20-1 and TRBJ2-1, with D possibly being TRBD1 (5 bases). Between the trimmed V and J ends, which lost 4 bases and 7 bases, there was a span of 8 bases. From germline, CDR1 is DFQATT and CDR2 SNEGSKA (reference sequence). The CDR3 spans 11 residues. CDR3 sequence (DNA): TGCAGTGCTAAAAACAGGAATGAGCAGTTCTTC. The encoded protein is CSAKNRNEQFF.

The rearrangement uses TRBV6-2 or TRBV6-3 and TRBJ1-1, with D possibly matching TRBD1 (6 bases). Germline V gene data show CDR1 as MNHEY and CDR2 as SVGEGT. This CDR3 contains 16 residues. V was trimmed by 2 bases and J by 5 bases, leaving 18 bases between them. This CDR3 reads CASSYGGGPSGTEAFF. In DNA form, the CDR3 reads TGTGCCAGCAGTTACGGCGGGGGGCCGTCGGGGACTGAAGCTTTCTTT.

The CDR3 DNA follows: TGTGCCAGCAGCCAACTCGTAGCGGGAGAGACCTACGAGCAGTACTTC. Encoded protein: CASSQLVAGETYEQYF. The chain is built from TRBV3-1 and TRBJ2-7; 9 nucleotides match TRBD2. Germline values: CDR1 LGHDT, CDR2 YNNKEL (reference sequence). Germline trimming cut 2 bases from V and 2 bases from J; bases unmatched to any gene: 7. The CDR3 covers 16 residues.

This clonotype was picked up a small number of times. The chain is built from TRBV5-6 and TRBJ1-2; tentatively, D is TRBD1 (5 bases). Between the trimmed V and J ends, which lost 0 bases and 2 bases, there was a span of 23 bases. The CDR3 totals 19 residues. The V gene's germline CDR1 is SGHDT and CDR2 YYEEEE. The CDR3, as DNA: TGTGCCAGCAGCTTGGCCTTGGGGCCGCTCGGGGGTCTAAACTATGGCTACACCTTC. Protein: CASSLALGPLGGLNYGYTF.

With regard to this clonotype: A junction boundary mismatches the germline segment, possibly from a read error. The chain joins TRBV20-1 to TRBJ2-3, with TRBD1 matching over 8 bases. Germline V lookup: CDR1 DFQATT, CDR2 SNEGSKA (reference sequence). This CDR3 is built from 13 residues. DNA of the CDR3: TGCAGTGCTGAACAGGGGGGCACAGATACGCGGTATTTT. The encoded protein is CSAEQGGTDTRYF.

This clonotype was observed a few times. Here the CDR3 reads CASSPLEGTGISNEQFF. CDR3 in DNA: TGTGCCAGCAGTCCTCTCGAAGGGACAGGGATCTCGAATGAGCAGTTCTTC. V gene TRBV6-1 combines with J gene TRBJ2-1, with 9 positions matching TRBD1. Germline assignment: CDR1 MNHNS and CDR2 SASEGT. V was clipped by 5 bases and J by 7 bases; unmatched bases: 15. CDR3 length: 17 amino acids.

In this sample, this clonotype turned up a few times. CDR3 DNA: TGTGCCAGCACGGCGGCGACAGGACTAGATCCCCAGCATTTT. It translates to CASTAATGLDPQHF. V gene TRBV6-2 or TRBV6-3 combines with J gene TRBJ1-5, with D perhaps TRBD1 (6 bases). This CDR3 spans 14 amino acids. Germline V CDR1 and CDR2: MNHEY, SVGEGT. V lost 7 bases and J 10 bases, leaving 20 bases between the germline ends.

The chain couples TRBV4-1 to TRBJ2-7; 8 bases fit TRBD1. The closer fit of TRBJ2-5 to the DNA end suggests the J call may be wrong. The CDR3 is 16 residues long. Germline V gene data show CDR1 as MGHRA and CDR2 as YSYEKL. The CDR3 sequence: CASSQRVDRVYETQYF. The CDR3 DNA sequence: TGCGCCAGCAGCCAACGGGTGGACAGGGTCTATGAGACCCAGTACTTC.

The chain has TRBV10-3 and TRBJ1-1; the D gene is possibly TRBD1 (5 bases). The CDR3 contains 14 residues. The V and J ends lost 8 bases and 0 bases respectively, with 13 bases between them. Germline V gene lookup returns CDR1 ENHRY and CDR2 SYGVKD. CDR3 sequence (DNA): TGTGCCATCGGGCCCGGGACGGTGAACACTGAAGCTTTCTTT. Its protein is CAIGPGTVNTEAFF.

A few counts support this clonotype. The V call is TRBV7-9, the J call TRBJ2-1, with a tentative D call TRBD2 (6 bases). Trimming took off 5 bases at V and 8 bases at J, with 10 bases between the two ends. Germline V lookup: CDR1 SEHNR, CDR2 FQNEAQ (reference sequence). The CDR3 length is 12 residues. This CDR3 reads CASSPWGDEQFF. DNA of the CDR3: TGTGCCAGCAGCCCCTGGGGGGATGAGCAGTTCTTC.

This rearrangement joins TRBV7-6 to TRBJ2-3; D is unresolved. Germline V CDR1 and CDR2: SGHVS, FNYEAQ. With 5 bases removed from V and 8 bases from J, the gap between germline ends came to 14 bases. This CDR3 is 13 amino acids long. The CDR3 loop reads CASSPQRSTTQYF. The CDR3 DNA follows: TGTGCCAGCAGCCCCCAACGTTCTACTACGCAGTATTTT.

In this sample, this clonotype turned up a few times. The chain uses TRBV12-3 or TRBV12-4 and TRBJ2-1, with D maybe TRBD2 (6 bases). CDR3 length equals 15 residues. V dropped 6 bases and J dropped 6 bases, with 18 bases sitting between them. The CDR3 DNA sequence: TGTGCCAGCAGCCCCCCCCTCCGGGAGACCAATGAGCAGTTCTTC. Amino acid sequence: CASSPPLRETNEQFF.

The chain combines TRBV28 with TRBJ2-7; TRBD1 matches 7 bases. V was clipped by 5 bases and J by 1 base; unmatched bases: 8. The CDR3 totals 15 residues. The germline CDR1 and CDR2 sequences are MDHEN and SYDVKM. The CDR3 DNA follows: TGTGCCAGCAGTCTCACCGGGACAGCATCCTACGAGCAGTACTTC. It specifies CASSLTGTASYEQYF.

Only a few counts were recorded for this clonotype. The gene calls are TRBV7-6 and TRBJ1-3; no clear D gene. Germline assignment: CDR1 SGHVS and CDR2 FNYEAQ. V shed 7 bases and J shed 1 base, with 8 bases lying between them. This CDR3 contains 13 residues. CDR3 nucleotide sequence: TGTGCCAGCACCGAGGAATCTGGAAACACCATATATTTT. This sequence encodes CASTEESGNTIYF.

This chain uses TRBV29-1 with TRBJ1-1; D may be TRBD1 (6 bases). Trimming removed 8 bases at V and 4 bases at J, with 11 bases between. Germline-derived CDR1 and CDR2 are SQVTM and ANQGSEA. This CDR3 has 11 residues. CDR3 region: CSHRVGTEAFF. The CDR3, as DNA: TGCAGCCACAGGGTCGGCACTGAAGCTTTCTTT.

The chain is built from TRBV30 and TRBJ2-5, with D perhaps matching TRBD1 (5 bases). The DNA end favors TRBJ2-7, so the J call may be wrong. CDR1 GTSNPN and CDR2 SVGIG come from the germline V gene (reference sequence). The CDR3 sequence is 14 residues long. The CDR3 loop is CAWRAPQGSDEQYF. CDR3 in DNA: TGTGCCTGGAGGGCTCCTCAGGGCTCGGACGAGCAGTACTTC.

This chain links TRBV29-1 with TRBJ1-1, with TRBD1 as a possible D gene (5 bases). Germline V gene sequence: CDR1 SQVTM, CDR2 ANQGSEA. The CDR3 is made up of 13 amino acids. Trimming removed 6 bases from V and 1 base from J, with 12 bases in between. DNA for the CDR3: TGCAGCGTGCCGACAGAGCAGAACACTGAAGCTTTCTTT. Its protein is CSVPTEQNTEAFF. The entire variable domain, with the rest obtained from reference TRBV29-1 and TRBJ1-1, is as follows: SAVISQKPSRDICQRGTSLTIQCQVDSQVTMMFWYRQQPGQSLTLIATANQGSEATYESGFVIDKFPISRPNLTFSTLTVSNMSPEDSSIYLCSVPTEQNTEAFFGQGTRLTVV.

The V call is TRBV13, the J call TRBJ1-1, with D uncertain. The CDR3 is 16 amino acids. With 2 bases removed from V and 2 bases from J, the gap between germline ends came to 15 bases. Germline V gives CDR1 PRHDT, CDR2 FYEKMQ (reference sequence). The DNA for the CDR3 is TGTGCCAGCAGCTTAATAGTGCAGCCCGATAACACTGAAGCTTTCTTT. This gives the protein CASSLIVQPDNTEAFF.

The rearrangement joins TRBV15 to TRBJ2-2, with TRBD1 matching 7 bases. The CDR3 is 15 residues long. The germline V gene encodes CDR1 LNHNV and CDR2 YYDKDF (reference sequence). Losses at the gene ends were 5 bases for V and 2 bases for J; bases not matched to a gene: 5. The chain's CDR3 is CATSLGTANTGELFF. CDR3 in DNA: TGTGCCACCAGCCTCGGGACAGCTAACACCGGGGAGCTGTTTTTT.

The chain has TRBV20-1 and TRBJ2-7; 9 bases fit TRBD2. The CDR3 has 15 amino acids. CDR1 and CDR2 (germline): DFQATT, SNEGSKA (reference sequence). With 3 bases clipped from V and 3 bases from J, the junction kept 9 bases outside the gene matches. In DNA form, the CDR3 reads TGCAGTGCTAGGAACACCGGGACTAGCCTCTACGAGCAGTACTTC. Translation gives CSARNTGTSLYEQYF.

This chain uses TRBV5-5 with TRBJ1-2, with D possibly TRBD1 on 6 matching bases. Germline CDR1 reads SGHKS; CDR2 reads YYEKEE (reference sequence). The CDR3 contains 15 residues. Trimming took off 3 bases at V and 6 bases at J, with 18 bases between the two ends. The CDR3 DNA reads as TGTGCCAGCAGCTCGTCCCCCGGACAGAACGATGGCTACACCTTC. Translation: CASSSSPGQNDGYTF.

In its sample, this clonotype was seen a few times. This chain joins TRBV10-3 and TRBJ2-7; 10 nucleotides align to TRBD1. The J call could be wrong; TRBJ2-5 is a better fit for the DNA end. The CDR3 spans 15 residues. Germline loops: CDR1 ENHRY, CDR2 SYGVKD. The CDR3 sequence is CAISEVDRGGETQYF. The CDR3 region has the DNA TGTGCCATCAGTGAGGTGGACAGGGGGGGAGAGACCCAGTACTTC.

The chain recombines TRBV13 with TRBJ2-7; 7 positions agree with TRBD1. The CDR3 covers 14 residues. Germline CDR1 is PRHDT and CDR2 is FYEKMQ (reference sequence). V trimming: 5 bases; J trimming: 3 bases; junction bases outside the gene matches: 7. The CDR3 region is CASSPPGQNYEQYF. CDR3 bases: TGTGCCAGCAGCCCTCCGGGACAGAACTACGAGCAGTACTTC. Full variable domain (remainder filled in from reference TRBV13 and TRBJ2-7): AAGVIQSPRHLIKEKRETATLKCYPIPRHDTVYWYQQGPGQDPQFLISFYEKMQSDKGSIPDRFSAQQFSDYHSELNMSSLELGDSALYFCASSPPGQNYEQYFGPGTRLTVT.

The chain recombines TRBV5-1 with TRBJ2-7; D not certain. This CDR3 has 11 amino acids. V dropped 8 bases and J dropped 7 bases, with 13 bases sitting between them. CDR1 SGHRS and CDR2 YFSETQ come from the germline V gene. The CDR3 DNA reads TGCGCCAGAAAAGACCGACAAGAGCAGTACTTC. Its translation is CARKDRQEQYF.

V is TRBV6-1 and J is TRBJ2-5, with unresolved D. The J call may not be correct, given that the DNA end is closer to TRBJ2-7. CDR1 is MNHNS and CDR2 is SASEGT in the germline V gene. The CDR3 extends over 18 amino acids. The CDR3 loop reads CASSPVGPNLLLRYEQYF. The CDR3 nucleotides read TGTGCCAGCAGTCCAGTCGGCCCCAACTTACTCCTTAGGTACGAGCAGTACTTC.